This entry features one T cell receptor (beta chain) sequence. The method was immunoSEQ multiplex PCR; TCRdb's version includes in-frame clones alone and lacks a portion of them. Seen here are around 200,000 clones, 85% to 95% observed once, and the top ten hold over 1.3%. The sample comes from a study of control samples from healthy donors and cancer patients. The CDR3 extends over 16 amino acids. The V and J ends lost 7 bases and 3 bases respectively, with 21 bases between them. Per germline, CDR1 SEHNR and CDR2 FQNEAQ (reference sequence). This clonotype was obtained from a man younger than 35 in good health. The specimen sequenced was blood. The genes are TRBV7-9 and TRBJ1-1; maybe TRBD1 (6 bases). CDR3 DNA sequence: TGTGCCAGCAAACCTAAACTACAGGGCCTGGACACTGAAGCTTTCTTT. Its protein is CASKPKLQGLDTEAFF. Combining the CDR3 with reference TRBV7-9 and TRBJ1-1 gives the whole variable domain DTGVSQNPRHKITKRGQNVTFRCDPISEHNRLYWYRQTLGQGPEFLTYFQNEAQLEKSRLLSDRFSAERPKGSFSTLEIQRTEQGDSAMYLCASKPKLQGLDTEAFFGQGTRLTVV.